One sample yielded the 26 T cell receptor beta chains listed below, sequenced in a study of T cell repertoires in cytomegalovirus infection. TCRdb passed the reads through MiXCR, listing each CDR3 protein once. The table shows just under 550,000 distinct CDR3 sequences, with roughly 29% occurring only once. Sequenced input: PBMCs. These receptors were collected from a human donor in good health (CMV status not recorded). Some clones in this sample may be carry-over from other donors' samples.

The sample holds one count of this clonotype. The DNA of the CDR3 is TGTGCCAGCAGCCTTACTCTAGCGGGTTCCTACAATGAGCAGTTCTTC. Translated, it gives CASSLTLAGSYNEQFF. The chain has TRBV28 and TRBJ2-1, with 8 nucleotides matching TRBD2. The germline gives CDR1 MDHEN, CDR2 SYDVKM. V lost 6 bases to trimming and J lost 1 base; unmatched junction nucleotides: 8. CDR3 length equals 16 residues.

This clonotype was seen more than once but under ten times. The rearrangement links TRBV20-1 to TRBJ2-3; 7 nucleotides agree with TRBD2. The CDR3 spans 14 residues. Per the germline V gene, CDR1 is DFQATT and CDR2 is SNEGSKA (reference sequence). The trim removed 4 bases at V and 1 base at J, leaving 5 bases unmatched. The CDR3 spells CSAISGPRTDTQYF. The CDR3 coding sequence is TGCAGTGCTATTAGCGGGCCCCGCACAGATACGCAGTATTTT.

This clonotype occurred a few times. The chain couples TRBV12-3 or TRBV12-4 to TRBJ2-2; 16 bases map to TRBD2. This CDR3 contains 19 residues. Trimming removed 4 bases from V and 4 bases from J; junction bases left unmatched: 9. The DNA of the CDR3 is TGTGCCAGCAGTTCGGGACTAGCGGGAGGGGTCGTAGGCACCGGGGAGCTGTTTTTT. It is translated as CASSSGLAGGVVGTGELFF.

This clonotype was detected ten times or more. The chain recombines TRBV4-1 with TRBJ2-1; 8 nucleotides agree with TRBD1. This CDR3 is 15 amino acids long. Germline V gives CDR1 MGHRA, CDR2 YSYEKL. V lost 0 bases to trimming and J lost 9 bases; unmatched junction nucleotides: 7. The CDR3 is CASSQETGVRGEQFF. CDR3 DNA: TGCGCCAGCAGCCAAGAGACAGGGGTTCGGGGTGAGCAGTTCTTC.

This clonotype occurred a few times. This chain uses TRBV7-3 with TRBJ2-1; D is unclear. The CDR3 length is 15 residues. Germline V CDR1 and CDR2: SGHTA, FQGTGA. Deletions cut 3 bases from V and 0 bases from J, with 9 bases between. CDR3 amino acids: CASSFGSASYNEQFF. The CDR3 region has the DNA TGTGCCAGCAGCTTCGGGTCTGCCTCCTACAATGAGCAGTTCTTC.

The CDR3, as DNA: TGTGCCAGCAGCCTCGGACTAGCGGGAGTGTGGAATGAGCAGTTCTTC. Its translation is CASSLGLAGVWNEQFF. This chain connects TRBV5-5 to TRBJ2-1, with TRBD2 identical over 13 bases. Looked up from germline, CDR1 is SGHKS and CDR2 is YYEKEE (reference sequence). The CDR3 length is 16 residues. J was trimmed by 7 bases and V by 4 bases; bases with no gene match: 8.

Remarks on this clonotype: Being one base from a much bigger clone, this may be a read error. The rearrangement joins TRBV7-2 to TRBJ1-1; D is uncertain. Deletions cut 8 bases from V and 6 bases from J, with 13 bases between. In germline, CDR1 is SGHTA, CDR2 FQGNSA. The CDR3 runs to 12 residues. CDR3 bases: TGTGCCAGCGACATTGGCGGTGCTGAAGCTTTCTTT. This encodes CASDIGGAEAFF.

The rearrangement joins TRBV7-6 to TRBJ2-2; 10 nucleotides line up with TRBD1. The germline V gene has CDR1 SGHVS and CDR2 FNYEAQ. After removal of 6 bases from V and 6 bases from J, the junction contained 13 bases not matched to a gene. The CDR3 runs to 17 residues. This CDR3 reads CASRTLGTGAVPGELFF. Here the CDR3 DNA reads TGTGCCAGCAGGACTCTGGGGACAGGGGCCGTCCCCGGGGAGCTGTTTTTT.

This chain joins TRBV7-2 and TRBJ1-6, with D uncertain. Trimming removed 1 base at V and 11 bases at J, with 15 bases between. Per germline, CDR1 SGHTA and CDR2 FQGNSA. The length of the CDR3 is 15 residues. CDR3 loop: CASSLGGPRWTPLHF. Here the CDR3 DNA reads TGTGCCAGCAGCTTAGGTGGACCACGCTGGACACCCCTCCACTTT.

This chain joins TRBV7-9 and TRBJ2-1; TRBD1 or TRBD2 may be the D gene (5 bases each). The CDR3 has 18 residues. CDR1 SEHNR and CDR2 FQNEAQ come from the germline V gene (reference sequence). Trimming shortened V by 1 base and J by 0 bases, and 16 bases separated the two germline ends. CDR3 nucleotide sequence: TGTGCCAGCAGCTTAGGGCAGGGAGAGACGAGCTCCTACAATGAGCAGTTCTTC. Encoded protein: CASSLGQGETSSYNEQFF.

A few counts support this clonotype. The J gene is TRBJ2-1, the V gene TRBV24-1; TRBD2 might be the D (5 bases). The CDR3 has 14 residues. Trimming removed 4 bases at V and 6 bases at J, with 12 bases between. Germline V CDR1 and CDR2: KGHDR, SFDVKD. The CDR3 protein is CATSERTSVNEQFF. Written as DNA, the CDR3 is TGTGCCACCAGTGAGAGAACTAGTGTCAATGAGCAGTTCTTC.

This clonotype was detected a few times. This rearrangement joins TRBV12-3 or TRBV12-4 to TRBJ2-3, with TRBD2 identical over 10 bases. Unmatched junction bases numbered 9, after V lost 7 bases and J lost 2 bases. There are 16 residues in the CDR3. The DNA of the CDR3 is TGTGCCAGCACTCTTAGCGGGAGGTCGTACACAGATACGCAGTATTTT. It yields the protein CASTLSGRSYTDTQYF.

This clonotype turned up a few times. The chain has TRBV7-2 and TRBJ2-7; D is ambiguous. Per germline, CDR1 SGHTA and CDR2 FQGNSA. The CDR3 extends over 13 amino acids. V gave up 0 bases and J gave up 6 bases, with 9 bases separating them. DNA for the CDR3: TGTGCCAGCAGCTTAGCCCTAAGTAGCGAGCAGTACTTC. It codes for CASSLALSSEQYF.

The CDR3 protein is CASSFGRSSEAFF. The DNA of the CDR3 is TGTGCCAGCAGTTTTGGCAGATCCTCTGAAGCTTTCTTT. The J gene is TRBJ1-1, the V gene TRBV12-3 or TRBV12-4; no reliable D call. The CDR3 is 13 amino acids. V lost 3 bases to trimming and J lost 6 bases, with 11 bases between them.

This clonotype occurred a few times. J is TRBJ2-1 and V is TRBV4-3; 12 nucleotides agree with TRBD2. CDR3 size: 18 residues. CDR1 is LGHNA and CDR2 is YSLEER in the germline V gene. Trimming cost V 0 bases and J 8 bases; bases outside gene matches: 11. CDR3 bases: TGCGCCAGCAGCCAAGACGCACGGACTAGCGGGAATTTCGATGAGCAGTTCTTC. Encoded protein: CASSQDARTSGNFDEQFF.

This clonotype occurred a few times. The V call is TRBV7-2, the J call TRBJ2-5, with D possibly being TRBD1 (5 bases). The V and J ends lost 6 bases and 2 bases respectively, with 10 bases between them. This CDR3 comprises 13 residues. The V gene's germline CDR1 is SGHTA and CDR2 FQGNSA. This CDR3 reads CASRKTVQETQYF. CDR3 bases: TGTGCCAGCAGGAAGACAGTTCAAGAGACCCAGTACTTC. Supplemented by reference TRBV7-2 and TRBJ2-5, the full variable domain reads GAGVSQSPSNKVTEKGKDVELRCDPISGHTALYWYRQSLGQGLEFLIYFQGNSAPDKSGLPSDRFSAERTGGSVSTLTIQRTQQEDSAVYLCASRKTVQETQYFGPGTRLLVL.

This clonotype was seen many times. This chain connects TRBV7-2 to TRBJ2-3; 7 bases are a match to TRBD1. Trimming took 3 bases from V and 4 from J; bases not matched to a gene: 16. CDR1 and CDR2 from the germline V gene are SGHTA and FQGNSA. The CDR3 spans 18 residues. The CDR3 sequence is CASSFLPRTTGQADTQYF. CDR3 nucleotides: TGTGCCAGCAGCTTCCTCCCGCGAACGACAGGGCAGGCAGATACGCAGTATTTT.

This clonotype was found a few times. The chain has TRBV19 and TRBJ1-6; the D gene is possibly TRBD1 (6 bases). The CDR3 is 15 residues long. CDR1 LNHDA and CDR2 SQIVND come from the germline V gene (reference sequence). Deletions cut 9 bases from V and 7 bases from J, with 19 bases between. The CDR3 region is CASRPGGQLNSPLHF. DNA for the CDR3: TGTGCCAGCCGCCCCGGGGGGCAGTTGAATTCACCCCTCCACTTT.

The rearrangement joins TRBV18 to TRBJ1-4; 9 nucleotides match TRBD1. V dropped 3 bases and J dropped 5; count of bases not matched to a gene: 7. Germline V gene sequence: CDR1 KGHSH, CDR2 LQKENI. The CDR3 has 16 residues. CDR3 residues: CASSPRRDRENEKLFF. The CDR3 DNA is TGTGCCAGCTCACCTCGTCGGGACAGGGAGAATGAAAAACTGTTTTTT.

The rearrangement uses TRBV7-6 and TRBJ1-4, with a tentative D call TRBD1 (6 bases). Trimming cost V 3 bases and J 0 bases, with 14 bases left between them. Per the germline V gene, CDR1 is SGHVS and CDR2 is FNYEAQ. The CDR3 loop spans 17 amino acids. This CDR3 reads CASSFLPTGATNEKLFF. Written as DNA, the CDR3 is TGTGCCAGCAGCTTTTTGCCGACAGGTGCAACTAATGAAAAACTGTTTTTT.

This clonotype occurred a few times. This sequence joins TRBV28 and TRBJ1-1, with D uncertain. The CDR3 has 13 amino acids. Between the trimmed V and J ends, which lost 6 bases and 6 bases, there was a span of 14 bases. Looked up from germline, CDR1 is MDHEN and CDR2 is SYDVKM. In DNA form, the CDR3 reads TGTGCCAGCAGGCCCGCTCTGTTGGCTGAAGCTTTCTTT. It translates to CASRPALLAEAFF.

As to this clonotype: Germline is not matched at one junction end, which may reflect a read error. This rearrangement joins TRBV14 to TRBJ1-2; no definite D call. The germline V gene has CDR1 SGHDN and CDR2 FVKESK. This CDR3 spans 14 amino acids. CDR3 region: CASSQDRRAGFLNF. CDR3 DNA sequence: TGTGCCAGCAGCCAAGATCGTAGGGCCGGATTTCTGAACTTC.

A few counts support this clonotype. V usage is TRBV27 and J usage is TRBJ2-7; 9 bases line up with TRBD1. With V trimmed by 7 bases and J by 7 bases, 11 bases remained unmatched. This CDR3 region has 14 residues. Germline V lookup: CDR1 MNHEY, CDR2 SMNVEV (reference sequence). CDR3 region: CASNLDRGGHEQYF. DNA for the CDR3: TGTGCCAGCAACTTGGACAGGGGAGGTCATGAGCAGTACTTC.

This clonotype was detected only a few times. This chain joins TRBV6-2 or TRBV6-3 and TRBJ1-5; no firm D call. Trimming took off 5 bases at V and 8 bases at J, with 10 bases between the two ends. The length of the CDR3 is 12 residues. Germline values: CDR1 MNHEY, CDR2 SVGEGT. Here the CDR3 reads CASSEALKPQHF. CDR3 nucleotides: TGTGCCAGCAGTGAGGCCCTCAAGCCCCAGCATTTT.

The genes are TRBV20-1 and TRBJ2-7, with 13 bases matching TRBD2. Germline CDR1 and CDR2: DFQATT and SNEGSKA (reference sequence). This CDR3 contains 18 residues. J was trimmed by 3 bases and V by 6 bases; bases with no gene match: 17. The CDR3 DNA reads TGCAGTGCAGAATCACCCGGGACTAGCGGGAACAAATACTACGAGCAGTACGTC. As protein: CSAESPGTSGNKYYEQYV.

The chain couples TRBV20-1 to TRBJ1-6; D may be TRBD1 (5 bases). Germline loops: CDR1 DFQATT, CDR2 SNEGSKA (reference sequence). CDR3 length equals 11 residues. The V gene lost 5 bases and the J gene lost 10 bases, with 9 bases spanning the gap. CDR3 sequence reads: CSALGASPLHF. In DNA form, the CDR3 reads TGCAGTGCTTTAGGGGCGTCACCCCTCCACTTT.